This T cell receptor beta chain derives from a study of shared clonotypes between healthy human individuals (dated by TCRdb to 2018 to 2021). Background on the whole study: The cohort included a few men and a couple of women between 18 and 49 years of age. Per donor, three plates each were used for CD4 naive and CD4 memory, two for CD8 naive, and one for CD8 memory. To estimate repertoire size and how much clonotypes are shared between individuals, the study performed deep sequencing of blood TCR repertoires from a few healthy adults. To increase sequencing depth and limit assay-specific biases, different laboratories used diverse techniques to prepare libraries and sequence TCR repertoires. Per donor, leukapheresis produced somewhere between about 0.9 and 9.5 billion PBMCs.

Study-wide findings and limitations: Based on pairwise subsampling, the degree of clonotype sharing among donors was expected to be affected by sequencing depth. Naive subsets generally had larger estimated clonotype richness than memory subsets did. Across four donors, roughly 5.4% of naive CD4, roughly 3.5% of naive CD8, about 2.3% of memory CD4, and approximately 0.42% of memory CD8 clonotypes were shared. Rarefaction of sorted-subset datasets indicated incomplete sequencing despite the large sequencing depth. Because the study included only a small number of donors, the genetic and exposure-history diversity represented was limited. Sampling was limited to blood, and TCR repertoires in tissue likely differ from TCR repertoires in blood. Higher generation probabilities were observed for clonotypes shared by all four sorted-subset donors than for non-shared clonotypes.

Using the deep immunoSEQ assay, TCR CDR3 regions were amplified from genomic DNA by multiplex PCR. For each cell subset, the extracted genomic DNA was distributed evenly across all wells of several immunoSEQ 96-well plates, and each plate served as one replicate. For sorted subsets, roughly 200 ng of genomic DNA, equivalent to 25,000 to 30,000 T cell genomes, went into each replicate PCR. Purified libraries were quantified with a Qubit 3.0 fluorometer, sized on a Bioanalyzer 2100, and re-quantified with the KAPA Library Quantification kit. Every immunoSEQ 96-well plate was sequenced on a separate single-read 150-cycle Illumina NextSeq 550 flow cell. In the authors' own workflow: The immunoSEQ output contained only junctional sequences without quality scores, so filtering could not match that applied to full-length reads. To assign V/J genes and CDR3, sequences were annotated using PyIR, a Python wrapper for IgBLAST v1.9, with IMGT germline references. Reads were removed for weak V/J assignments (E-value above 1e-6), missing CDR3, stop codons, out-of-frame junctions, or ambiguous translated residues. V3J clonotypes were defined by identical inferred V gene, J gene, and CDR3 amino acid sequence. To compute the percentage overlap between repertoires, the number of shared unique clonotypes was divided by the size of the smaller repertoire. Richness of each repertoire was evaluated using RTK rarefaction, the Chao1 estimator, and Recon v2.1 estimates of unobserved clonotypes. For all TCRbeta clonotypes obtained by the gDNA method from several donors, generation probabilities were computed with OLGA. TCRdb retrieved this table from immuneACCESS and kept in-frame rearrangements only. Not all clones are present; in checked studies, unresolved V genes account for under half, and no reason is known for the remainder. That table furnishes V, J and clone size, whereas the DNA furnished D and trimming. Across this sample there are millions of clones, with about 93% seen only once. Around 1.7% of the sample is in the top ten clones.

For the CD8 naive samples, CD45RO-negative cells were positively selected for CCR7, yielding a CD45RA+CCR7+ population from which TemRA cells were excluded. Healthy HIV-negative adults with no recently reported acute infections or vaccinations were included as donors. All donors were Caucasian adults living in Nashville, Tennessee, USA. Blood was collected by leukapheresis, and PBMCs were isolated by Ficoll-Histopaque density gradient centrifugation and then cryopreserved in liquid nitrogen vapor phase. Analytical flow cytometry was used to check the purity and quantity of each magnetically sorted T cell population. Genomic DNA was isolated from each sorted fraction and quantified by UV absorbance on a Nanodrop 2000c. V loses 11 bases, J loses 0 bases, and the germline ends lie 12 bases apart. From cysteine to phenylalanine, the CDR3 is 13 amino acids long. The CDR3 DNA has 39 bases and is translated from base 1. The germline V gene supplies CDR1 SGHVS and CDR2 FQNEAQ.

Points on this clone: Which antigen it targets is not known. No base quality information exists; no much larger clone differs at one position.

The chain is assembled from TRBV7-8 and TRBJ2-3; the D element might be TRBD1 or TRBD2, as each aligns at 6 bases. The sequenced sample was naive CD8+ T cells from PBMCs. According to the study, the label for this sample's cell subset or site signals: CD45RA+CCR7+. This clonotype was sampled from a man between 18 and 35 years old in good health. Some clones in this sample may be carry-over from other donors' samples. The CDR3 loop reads CAGGQGSTDTQYF. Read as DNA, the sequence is TGTGCCGGGGGGCAGGGGAGCACAGATACGCAGTATTTT.